The rows below give T cell receptor beta chains drawn from one sample of a study of PD-L1 blockade in urothelial cancer. TCRdb's copy holds only in-frame clones and misses some; the assay was immunoSEQ multiplex PCR. This table holds around 110,000 clones, 80% to 90% found once. The sample consisted of PBMCs, taken around atezolizumab (anti-PD-L1) treatment. These receptors were obtained from a man aged 55-75 years with urothelial cancer. Both conserved end residues are part of each CDR3. The D gene is left open where the match is weak.

TRBD2 | TRBJ2-3 | TRBV19 | TGTGCCAGTAGTATGCCCAGCGGGAGGGCAAATACGCAGTATTTT | CASSMPSGRANTQYF
NA | TRBJ1-1 | TRBV6-6 | TGTGCCAGCAGTTACTCGGGGCGGAGTGAAGCTTTCTTT | CASSYSGRSEAFF
NA | TRBJ2-7 | TRBV4-1 | TGCGCCAGCAGCCAAGAGGACGGGAGCTCCTACGAGCAGTACTTC | CASSQEDGSSYEQYF
NA | TRBJ1-2 | TRBV19 | TGTGCCAGTAGCCGTACTGGGGGGAACTATGGCTACACCTTC | CASSRTGGNYGYTF
NA | TRBJ1-1 | TRBV27 | TGTGCCAGCAGTTCGCGGCTGGCCTATGGGTCTGACGCTTTCTTT | CASSSRLAYGSDAFF
TRBD2 | TRBJ2-2 | TRBV6-6 | TGTGCCAGCAGTTCTTTGGGGGAGGGCGGGGAGCTGTTTTTT | CASSSLGEGGELFF
NA | TRBJ1-1 | TRBV6-6 | TGTGCCAGCAGTTACGGGGGGAAAGCTTTCTTT | CASSYGGKAFF
TRBD1 | TRBJ1-5 | TRBV5-6 | TGTGCCAGCAGCTCGGACAGGGGATCCGGTGGCAATCAGCCCCAGCATTTT | CASSSDRGSGGNQPQHF
TRBD1 | TRBJ1-2 | TRBV4-1 | TGCGCCAGCAGCCGAGACAGGGGATATGGCTACACCTTC | CASSRDRGYGYTF
TRBD1 | TRBJ1-1 | TRBV9 | TGTGCCAGCAGCAAAGGCGCGGAGGGGGCGCGTAAAAACACTGAAGCTTTCTTT | CASSKGAEGARKNTEAFF
NA | TRBJ1-1 | TRBV7-7 | TGTGCCAGCAGCCAAGGACAGAACACTGAAGCTTTCTTT | CASSQGQNTEAFF
NA | TRBJ2-6 | TRBV28 | TGTGCCAGCAGTTTAAATCAGGGATTCTCTGGGGCCAACGTCCTGACTTTC | CASSLNQGFSGANVLTF
NA | TRBJ2-7 | TRBV9 | TGTGCCAGCAGTGCACCGGGGGCGGGGGAGGGCTACGAGCAGTACTTC | CASSAPGAGEGYEQYF
NA | TRBJ2-3 | TRBV29-1 | TGCAGCGCCCGTGGACAGCTCACAGATACGCAGTATTTT | CSARGQLTDTQYF
NA | TRBJ2-3 | TRBV6-5 | TGTGCCAGCGGCGGCTTGGGGGGTCCAGATACGCAGTATTTT | CASGGLGGPDTQYF
NA | TRBJ2-1 | TRBV11-3 | TGTGCCAGCAGCACCTTCAGGGGGGCTTACAATGAGCAGTTCTTC | CASSTFRGAYNEQFF
TRBD2 | TRBJ2-3 | TRBV7-9 | TGTGCCAGCAGTCTAGCGGGGGTCACAGATACGCAGTATTTT | CASSLAGVTDTQYF